This is a list of T cell receptor beta chains from one sample in a study of CD8 T cells in ankylosing spondylitis. Each CDR3 protein gets one entry after TCRdb re-called the 5' RACE reads with MiXCR. The table lists 200,000 to 300,000 distinct CDR3 sequences, 8% to 9.5% of them singletons. Specimen: blood, either unsorted or a sorted T cell fraction (not recorded which). Receptor source: a male donor with ankylosing spondylitis or in good health (not recorded which). The CDR3 runs from the conserved cysteine through the conserved F or W. Fields, in order: clone size, V gene, J gene, D gene, CDR3 DNA, CDR3 protein. The D gene is left open where the match is weak. Part of the rows lack a size; the others show once, few, many or a class for expanded clones.

>many|TRBV12-3/TRBV12-4|TRBJ1-1|TRBD1
TGTGCCAGCAGTTCCTCACAGGGGATTGAAGCTTTCTTT
CASSSSQGIEAFF
>few|TRBV19|TRBJ2-2|NA
TGTGCCAGTAGTGGTTACAGGGCGGGCACCGGGGAGCTGTTTTTT
CASSGYRAGTGELFF
>NA|TRBV7-2|TRBJ2-3|TRBD2
TGTGCCAGCAGCTTGTTGGGGGGGGAAAGAGATACGCAGTATTTT
CASSLLGGERDTQYF
>NA|TRBV19|TRBJ2-5|TRBD2
TGTGCCAGTAGTACAATACTAGCGGGAGGCTTCCAAGAGACCCAGTACTTC
CASSTILAGGFQETQYF
>NA|TRBV4-2|TRBJ1-6|NA
TGTGCCAGCAGCCAAGACGGGGCAGTCGGGCTGGATTCACCCCTCCACTTT
CASSQDGAVGLDSPLHF
>many|TRBV29-1|TRBJ2-1|TRBD2
TGCAGCGTGGAGGGACTAGGAGTATGGTACAATGAGCAGTTCTTC
CSVEGLGVWYNEQFF
>many|TRBV20-1|TRBJ2-7|NA
TGCAGTGCTAGAGATAGGACAGACTACGAGCAGTACTTC
CSARDRTDYEQYF
>many|TRBV28|TRBJ2-1|TRBD1
TGTGCCAGCAGCACCGGGACAGGGGCTGTCGACAATGAGCAGTTCTTC
CASSTGTGAVDNEQFF
>many|TRBV7-9|TRBJ2-1|TRBD2
TGTGCCAGCAGCTTAGTTGGGGGACTAGACAATGAGCAGTTCTTC
CASSLVGGLDNEQFF
>many|TRBV29-1|TRBJ2-1|NA
TGCAGCGTTCGGACAACGAACCCAGATGAGCAGTTCTTC
CSVRTTNPDEQFF
>NA|TRBV20-1|TRBJ2-7|TRBD2
TGCAGTGCTCCGTCCCCGACTAGCGGGGACGAGCAGTACTTC
CSAPSPTSGDEQYF
>many|TRBV9|TRBJ2-3|NA
TGTGCCAGCAGCGTAGACGGAGATACGCAGTATTTT
CASSVDGDTQYF
>many|TRBV12-3/TRBV12-4|TRBJ2-7|NA
TGTGCCAGCAGTTTCCGGGCGGGCTACGAGCAGTACTTC
CASSFRAGYEQYF
>many|TRBV3-1|TRBJ2-2|NA
TGTGCCACCTCGGGGGCGGCCGGGGAGCTGTTTTTT
CATSGAAGELFF
>many|TRBV24-1|TRBJ2-1|NA
TGTGCCACCAGTGATCCCTACTCGCGGTACAATGAGCAGTTCTTC
CATSDPYSRYNEQFF
>many|TRBV24-1|TRBJ1-2|NA
TGTGCCACCAGTGTTGGCTCTAACTATGGCTACACCTTC
CATSVGSNYGYTF